These 5 T cell receptor beta chains were sequenced from one sample in a study of control samples from healthy donors and cancer patients. TCRdb's copy holds only in-frame clones and misses some; the assay was immunoSEQ multiplex PCR. This sample has around 170,000 clones, with just over 90% found just once. Sequenced material: blood. The source is a man aged 30 to 45 in good health.

V is TRBV14 and J is TRBJ1-4; no reliable D call. This CDR3 has 15 amino acids. Germline CDR1 and CDR2: SGHDN and FVKESK. Trimming stripped 0 bases from V and 8 bases from J, with 13 bases between. The CDR3 loop is CASSQDTRVGEKLFF. As DNA, the CDR3 is TGTGCCAGCAGCCAAGATACCCGGGTCGGCGAAAAACTGTTTTTT.

The chain is built from TRBV29-1 and TRBJ1-1, with 7 bases identical to TRBD1. The germline V gene encodes CDR1 SQVTM and CDR2 ANQGSEA. V was pared by 6 bases and J by 7 bases, with 5 bases of the junction left unmatched. The CDR3 is made up of 11 amino acids. The CDR3 bases are TGCAGCGTGCCCAACAGGGGTGAAGCTTTCTTT. Translated, it gives CSVPNRGEAFF.

The V and J genes are TRBV5-6 and TRBJ2-7; TRBD2 is a possible D gene (6 bases). Germline V CDR1 and CDR2: SGHDT, YYEEEE. The CDR3 length is 13 residues. V was cut by 2 bases and J by 4 bases, with 10 bases left in between. Here the CDR3 reads CASSFLSGYEQYF. In DNA, the CDR3 is TGTGCCAGCAGCTTTCTCAGCGGGTACGAGCAGTACTTC.

A few counts support this clone. The chain has TRBV30 and TRBJ1-1, with D maybe TRBD1 (6 bases). The V end lost 4 bases, the J end lost 6 bases, and 12 bases lay between the germline ends. This CDR3 region has 12 residues. Looked up from germline, CDR1 is GTSNPN and CDR2 is SVGIG (reference sequence). The CDR3 loop reads CAWNQQGSEAFF. The CDR3 region has the DNA TGTGCCTGGAATCAACAGGGTTCTGAAGCTTTCTTT.

The chain has TRBV27 and TRBJ2-1; 11 bases are shared with TRBD2. V shed 5 bases, J shed 2 bases, and the junction held 2 bases outside the gene matches. This CDR3 comprises 15 residues. Germline V gene lookup returns CDR1 MNHEY and CDR2 SMNVEV (reference sequence). CDR3 DNA: TGTGCCAGCAGTCTAGCGGGAGGCCCCTACAATGAGCAGTTCTTC. This gives the protein CASSLAGGPYNEQFF.